This is a list of T cell receptor beta chains from one sample in a study of Ad26.COV2.S vaccination and SARS-CoV-2 variants. Profiling relied on immunoSEQ multiplex PCR, and the TCRdb table lists in-frame clones only, not all of them. Of more than 400,000 clones in the sample, around 92% were seen once. Sample: peripheral blood, taken in a trial of Ad26.COV2.S vaccine versus placebo. The receptors shown here come from a person aged 18-60 years who received the Ad26.COV2.S COVID-19 vaccine or a placebo. Each CDR3 is given with its conserved first and last residue. The D gene is left open where the match is weak. The listing skips clone size in some rows; elsewhere it reads once, few, many or a size class.

D gene	clone size	V gene	J gene	CDR3 DNA	CDR3 protein
NA	NA	TRBV5-4	TRBJ1-4	TGTGCCAGCAGCTTGGGAGGGGGGAATGAAAAACTGTTTTTT	CASSLGGGNEKLFF
TRBD2	NA	TRBV4-1	TRBJ2-3	TGCGCCAGCAGCCCACCCCCGGGACTAGCGGGCTACACAGATACGCAGTATTTT	CASSPPPGLAGYTDTQYF
TRBD2	once	TRBV11-2	TRBJ2-3	TGTGCCAGCAGCTACCCTAGCGGGGGTGAGCATACGCAGTATTTT	CASSYPSGGEHTQYF
NA	NA	TRBV7-2	TRBJ2-7	TGTGCCAGCAGGCCTGGGTTCTCCTACGAGCAGTACTTC	CASRPGFSYEQYF
NA	NA	TRBV30	TRBJ1-1	TGTGCCTGGAGTAACTCAGGGGCCCCGAACACTGAAGCTTTCTTT	CAWSNSGAPNTEAFF
NA	NA	TRBV27	TRBJ1-6	TGTGCCAGCAGCCAAGGCTATAATTCACCCCTCCACTTT	CASSQGYNSPLHF
NA	NA	TRBV19	TRBJ1-5	TGTGCCAGTAGTTATTTACAGGTGAGCAATCAGCCCCAGCATTTT	CASSYLQVSNQPQHF
NA	NA	TRBV4-1	TRBJ1-5	TGCGCCAGCAGCCAAGTATGGGGGGAGGACCAGCCCCAGCATTTT	CASSQVWGEDQPQHF
NA	NA	TRBV27	TRBJ2-1	TGTGCCAGCAGTTTCGACCGTGGCTCCTACAATGAGCAGTTCTTC	CASSFDRGSYNEQFF
TRBD1	NA	TRBV19	TRBJ2-7	TGTGCCAGTAGTACCGGGACAGGGAACTACGAGCAGTACTTC	CASSTGTGNYEQYF
NA	NA	TRBV30	TRBJ1-1	TGTGCCAAGGGGGGCAGTCTGACTGAAGCTTTCTTT	CAKGGSLTEAFF
NA	NA	TRBV6-2/TRBV6-3	TRBJ2-3	TGTGCCAGCAGTTACAGTTACGATTATCATGCAGATACGCAGTATTTT	CASSYSYDYHADTQYF
NA	NA	TRBV2	TRBJ1-4	TGTGCCAGCAGTCTCAGGGGAACGTCTAATGAAAAACTGTTTTTT	CASSLRGTSNEKLFF
NA	NA	TRBV2	TRBJ1-3	TGTGCCAGCGTGGGAACAGGGTTGTCTGGAAACACCATATATTTT	CASVGTGLSGNTIYF
NA	NA	TRBV19	TRBJ1-5	TGTGCCAGTAGTATAGCACCGGGGGGCAATCAGCCCCAGCATTTT	CASSIAPGGNQPQHF
NA	once	TRBV5-8	TRBJ2-7	TGTGCCAGCAGCTCCCAGGGAGGACCCTCCTACTACGAGCAGTACTTC	CASSSQGGPSYYEQYF